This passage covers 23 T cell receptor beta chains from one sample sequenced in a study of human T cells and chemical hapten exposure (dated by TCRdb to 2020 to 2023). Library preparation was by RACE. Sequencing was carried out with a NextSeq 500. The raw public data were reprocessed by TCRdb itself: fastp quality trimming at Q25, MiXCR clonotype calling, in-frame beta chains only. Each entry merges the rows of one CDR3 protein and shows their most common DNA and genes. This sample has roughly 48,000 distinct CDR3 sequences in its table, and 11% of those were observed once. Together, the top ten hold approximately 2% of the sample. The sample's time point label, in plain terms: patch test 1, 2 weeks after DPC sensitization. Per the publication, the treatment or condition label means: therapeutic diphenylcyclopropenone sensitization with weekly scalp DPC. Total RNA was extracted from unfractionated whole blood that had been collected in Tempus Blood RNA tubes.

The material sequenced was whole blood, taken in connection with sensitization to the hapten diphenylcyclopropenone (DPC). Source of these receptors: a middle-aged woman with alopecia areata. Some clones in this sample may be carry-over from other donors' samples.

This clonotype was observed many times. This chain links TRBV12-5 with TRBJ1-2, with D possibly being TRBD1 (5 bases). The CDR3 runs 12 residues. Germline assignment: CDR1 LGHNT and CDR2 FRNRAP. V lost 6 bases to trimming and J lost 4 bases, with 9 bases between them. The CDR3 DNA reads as TGTGCTAGTGGCCGCGACAGCTATGGCTACACCTTC. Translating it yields CASGRDSYGYTF.

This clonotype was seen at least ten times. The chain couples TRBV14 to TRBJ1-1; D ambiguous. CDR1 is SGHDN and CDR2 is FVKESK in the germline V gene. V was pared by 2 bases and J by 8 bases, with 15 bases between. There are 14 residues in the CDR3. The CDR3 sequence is CASSQSRGAMEAFF. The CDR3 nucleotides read TGTGCCAGCAGCCAAAGTCGAGGCGCGATGGAAGCTTTCTTT.

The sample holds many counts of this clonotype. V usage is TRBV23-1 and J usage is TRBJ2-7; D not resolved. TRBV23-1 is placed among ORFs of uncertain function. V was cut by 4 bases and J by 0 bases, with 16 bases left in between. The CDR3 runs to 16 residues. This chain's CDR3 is CASSPPPVFSSYEQYF. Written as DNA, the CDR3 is TGCGCCAGCAGTCCCCCCCCGGTGTTTAGCTCCTACGAGCAGTACTTC.

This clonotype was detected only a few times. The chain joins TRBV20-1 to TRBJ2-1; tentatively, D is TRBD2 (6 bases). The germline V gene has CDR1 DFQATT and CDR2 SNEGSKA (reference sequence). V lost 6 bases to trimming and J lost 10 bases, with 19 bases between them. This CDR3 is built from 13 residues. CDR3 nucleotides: TGCAGTGCGAATACCGGGAGCGCCTCAGAGCAGTTCTTC. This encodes CSANTGSASEQFF.

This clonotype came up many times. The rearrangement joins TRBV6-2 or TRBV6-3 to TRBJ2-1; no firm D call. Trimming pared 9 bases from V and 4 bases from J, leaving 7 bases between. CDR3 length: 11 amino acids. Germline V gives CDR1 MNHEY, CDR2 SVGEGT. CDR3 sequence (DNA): TGTGCCAGTCAGGATTACAATGAGCAGTTCTTC. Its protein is CASQDYNEQFF.

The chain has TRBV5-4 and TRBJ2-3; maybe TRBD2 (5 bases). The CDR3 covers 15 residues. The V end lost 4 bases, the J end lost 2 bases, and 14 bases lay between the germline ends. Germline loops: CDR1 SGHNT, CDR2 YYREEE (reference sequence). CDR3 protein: CASSPFERSTDTQYF. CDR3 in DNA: TGTGCCAGCAGCCCTTTTGAGCGGTCCACAGATACGCAGTATTTT.

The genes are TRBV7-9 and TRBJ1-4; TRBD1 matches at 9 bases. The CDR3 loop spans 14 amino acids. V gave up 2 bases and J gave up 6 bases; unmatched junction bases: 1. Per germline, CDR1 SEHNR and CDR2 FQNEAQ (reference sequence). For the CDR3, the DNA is TGTGCCAGCAGCTTAAACAGGGGGCATGAAAAACTGTTTTTT. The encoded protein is CASSLNRGHEKLFF.

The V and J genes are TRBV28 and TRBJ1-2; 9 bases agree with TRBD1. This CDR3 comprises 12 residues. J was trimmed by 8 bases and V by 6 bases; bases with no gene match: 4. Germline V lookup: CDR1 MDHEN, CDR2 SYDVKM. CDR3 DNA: TGTGCCAGCAGGACAGGGGGGAGAGGCTACACCTTC. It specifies CASRTGGRGYTF.

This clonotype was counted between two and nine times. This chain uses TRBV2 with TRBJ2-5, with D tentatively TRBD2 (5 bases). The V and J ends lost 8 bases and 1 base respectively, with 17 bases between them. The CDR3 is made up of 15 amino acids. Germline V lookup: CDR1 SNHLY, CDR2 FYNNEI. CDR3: CASPRDSGVQETQYF. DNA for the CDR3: TGTGCCAGCCCCCGAGACTCCGGGGTCCAAGAGACCCAGTACTTC.

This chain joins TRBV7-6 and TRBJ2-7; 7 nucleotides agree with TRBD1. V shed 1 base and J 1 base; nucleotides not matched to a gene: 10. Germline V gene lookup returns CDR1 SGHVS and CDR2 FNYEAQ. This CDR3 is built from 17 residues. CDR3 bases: TGTGCCAGCAGCTTAGAAGGTGGGGAGACAGGGTCCTACGAGCAGTACTTC. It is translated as CASSLEGGETGSYEQYF.

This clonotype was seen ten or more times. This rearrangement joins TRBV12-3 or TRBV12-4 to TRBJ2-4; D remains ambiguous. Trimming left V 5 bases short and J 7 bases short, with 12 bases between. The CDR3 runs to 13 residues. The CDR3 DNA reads TGTGCCAGCAGTCCCCCGGCCGGTAACATTCAGTACTTC. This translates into CASSPPAGNIQYF.

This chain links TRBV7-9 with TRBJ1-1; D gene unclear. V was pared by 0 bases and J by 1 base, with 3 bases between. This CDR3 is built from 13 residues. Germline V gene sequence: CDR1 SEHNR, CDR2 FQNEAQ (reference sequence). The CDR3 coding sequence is TGTGCCAGCAGCTTAGCGGCGAACACTGAAGCTTTCTTT. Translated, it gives CASSLAANTEAFF.

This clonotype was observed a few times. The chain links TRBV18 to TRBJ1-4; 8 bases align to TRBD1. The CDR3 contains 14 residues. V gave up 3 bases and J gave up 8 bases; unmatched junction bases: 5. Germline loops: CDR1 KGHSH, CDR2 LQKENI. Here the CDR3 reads CASSPGQGREKLFF. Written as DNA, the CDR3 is TGTGCCAGCTCACCTGGACAGGGCAGAGAAAAACTGTTTTTT.

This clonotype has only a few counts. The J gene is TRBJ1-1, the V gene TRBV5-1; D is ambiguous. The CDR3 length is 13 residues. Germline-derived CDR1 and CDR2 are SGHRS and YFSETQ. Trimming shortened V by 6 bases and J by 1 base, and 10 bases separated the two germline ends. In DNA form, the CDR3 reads TGCGCCAGCAACCCAGGATCGAACACTGAAGCTTTCTTT. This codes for CASNPGSNTEAFF. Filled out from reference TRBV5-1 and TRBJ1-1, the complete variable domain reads KAGVTQTPRYLIKTRGQQVTLSCSPISGHRSVSWYQQTPGQGLQFLFEYFSETQRNKGNFPGRFSGRQFSNSRSEMNVSTLELGDSALYLCASNPGSNTEAFFGQGTRLTVV.

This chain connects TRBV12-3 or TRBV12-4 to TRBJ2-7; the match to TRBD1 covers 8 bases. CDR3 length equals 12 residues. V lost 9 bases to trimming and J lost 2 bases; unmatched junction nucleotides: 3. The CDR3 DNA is TGTGCCAGTACAGGGGGGACCTACGAGCAGTACTTC. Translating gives CASTGGTYEQYF.

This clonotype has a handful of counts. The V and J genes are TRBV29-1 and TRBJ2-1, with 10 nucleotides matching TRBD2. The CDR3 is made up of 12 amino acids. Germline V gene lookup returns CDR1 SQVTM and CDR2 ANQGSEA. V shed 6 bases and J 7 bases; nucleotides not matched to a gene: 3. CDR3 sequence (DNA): TGCAGCGTGTCTAGCGGGAGTAATGAGCAGTTCTTC. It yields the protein CSVSSGSNEQFF.

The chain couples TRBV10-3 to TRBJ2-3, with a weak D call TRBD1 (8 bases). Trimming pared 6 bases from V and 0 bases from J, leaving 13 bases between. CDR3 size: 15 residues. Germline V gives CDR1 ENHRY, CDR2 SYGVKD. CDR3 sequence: CAISTGGGSTDTQYF. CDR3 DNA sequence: TGTGCCATCAGCACAGGGGGAGGGAGCACAGATACGCAGTATTTT.

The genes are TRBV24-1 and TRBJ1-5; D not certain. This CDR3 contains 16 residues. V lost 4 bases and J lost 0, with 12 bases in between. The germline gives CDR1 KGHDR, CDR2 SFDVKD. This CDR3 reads CATSDHTDYSNQPQHF. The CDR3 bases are TGTGCCACCAGTGACCATACAGATTATAGCAATCAGCCCCAGCATTTT.

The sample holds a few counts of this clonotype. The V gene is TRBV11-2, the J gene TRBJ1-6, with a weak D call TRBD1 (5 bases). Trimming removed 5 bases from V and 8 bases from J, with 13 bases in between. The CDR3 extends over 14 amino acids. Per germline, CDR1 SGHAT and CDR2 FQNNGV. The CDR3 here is CASSGDPGDSPLHF. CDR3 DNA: TGTGCCAGCAGCGGGGACCCGGGGGATTCACCCCTCCACTTT.

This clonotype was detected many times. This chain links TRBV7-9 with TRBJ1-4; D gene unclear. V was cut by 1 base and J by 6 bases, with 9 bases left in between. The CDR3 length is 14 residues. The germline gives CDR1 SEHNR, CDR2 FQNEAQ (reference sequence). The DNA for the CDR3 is TGTGCCAGCAGCTTAGGAGCTCCTGATGAAAAACTGTTTTTT. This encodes CASSLGAPDEKLFF.

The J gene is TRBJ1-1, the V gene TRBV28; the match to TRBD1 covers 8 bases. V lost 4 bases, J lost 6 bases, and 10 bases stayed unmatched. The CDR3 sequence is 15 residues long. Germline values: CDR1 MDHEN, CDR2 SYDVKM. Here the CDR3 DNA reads TGTGCCAGCAGTTCCTCGGACAGGGCGCTGGCTGAAGCTTTCTTT. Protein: CASSSSDRALAEAFF.

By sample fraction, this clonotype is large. Here the CDR3 reads CASSQGVGGGKNSPLHF. CDR3 DNA sequence: TGCGCCAGCAGCCAGGGGGTTGGGGGCGGGAAGAATTCACCCCTCCACTTT. The gene calls are TRBV4-3 and TRBJ1-6; perhaps TRBD1 as D (6 bases). The ends were cut back, 3 bases at V and 7 bases at J, with 19 bases in the middle. This CDR3 contains 17 residues. Per germline, CDR1 LGHNA and CDR2 YSLEER.

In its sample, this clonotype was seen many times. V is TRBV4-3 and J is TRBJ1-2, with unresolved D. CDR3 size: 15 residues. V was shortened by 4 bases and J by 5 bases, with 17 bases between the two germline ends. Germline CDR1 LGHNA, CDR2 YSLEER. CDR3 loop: CASSPTRQAQYGYTF. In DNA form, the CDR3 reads TGCGCCAGCAGCCCCACCAGGCAGGCACAATATGGCTACACCTTC.